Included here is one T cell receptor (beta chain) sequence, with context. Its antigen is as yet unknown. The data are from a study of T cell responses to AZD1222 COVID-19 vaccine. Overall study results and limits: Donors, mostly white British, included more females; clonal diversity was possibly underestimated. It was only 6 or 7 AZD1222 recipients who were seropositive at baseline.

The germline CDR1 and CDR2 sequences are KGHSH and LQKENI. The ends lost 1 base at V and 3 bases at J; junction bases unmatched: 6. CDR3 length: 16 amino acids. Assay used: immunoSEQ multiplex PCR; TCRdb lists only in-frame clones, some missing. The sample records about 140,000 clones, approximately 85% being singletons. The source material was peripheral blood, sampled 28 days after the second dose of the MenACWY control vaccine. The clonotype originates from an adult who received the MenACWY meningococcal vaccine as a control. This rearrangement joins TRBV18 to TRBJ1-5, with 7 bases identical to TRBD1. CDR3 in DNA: TGTGCCAGCTCACCACAACGGACAGGAACCAATCAGCCCCAGCATTTT. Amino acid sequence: CASSPQRTGTNQPQHF. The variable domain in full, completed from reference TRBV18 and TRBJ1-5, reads NAGVMQNPRHLVRRRGQEARLRCSPMKGHSHVYWYRQLPEEGLKFMVYLQKENIIDESGMPKERFSAEFPKEGPSILRIQQVVRGDSAAYFCASSPQRTGTNQPQHFGDGTRLSIL.